The sequence of this T cell receptor beta chain was determined in a study of blood T cell repertoires in COVID-19. The overall study: There were acute and convalescent COVID-19 samples, and they came from the United States, Italy and Spain. T cells, B-cell-depleted T cells, or PBMCs supplied cDNA or gDNA.

This CDR3 contains 12 residues. The V end lost 4 bases, the J end lost 3 bases, and 5 bases lay between the germline ends. The germline V gene has CDR1 KGHDR and CDR2 SFDVKD. In the original processing: Reference gene primer amplification gave nucleated cell count estimates. The method was immunoSEQ multiplex PCR; TCRdb's version includes in-frame clones alone and lacks a portion of them. The V and J calls and the clone size are those of that table, but D and trimming were determined from the DNA. The repertoire includes roughly 99,000 clones, 65% to 85% of them detected once, and over 8.5% sits in the top ten.

V usage is TRBV24-1 and J usage is TRBJ1-2; no firm D call. The origin of this receptor is an elderly woman with acute or convalescent COVID-19. The sequencing input was peripheral blood. CDR3: CATSESHYGYTF. In nucleotides, the CDR3 is TGTGCCACCAGTGAGAGTCACTATGGCTACACCTTC.